The T cell receptor (beta chain) under discussion was sequenced for a study of blood T cell repertoires in COVID-19. At the level of the study: PBMCs, B-cell-depleted T cells, or T cells provided the cDNA or gDNA that made up the material.

Sequencing was performed with immunoSEQ multiplex PCR; in TCRdb, only in-frame clones are kept and a portion is missing. The table shows about 140,000 clones, with over 75% occurring only once. The clonotype comes from a man aged 55 to 69 with active or convalescent COVID-19. The sequenced sample consisted of peripheral blood.

CDR3 sequence (DNA): TGTGCCAGCAGCTTACTGGGACATCTCTATGGCTACACCTTC. Amino acids: CASSLLGHLYGYTF. The chain employs TRBV7-9 and TRBJ1-2, with a tentative D call TRBD1 (6 bases). The CDR3 has 14 amino acids. V lost 2 bases and J 4 bases, leaving 11 bases between the germline ends. CDR1 and CDR2 (germline): SEHNR, FQNEAQ (reference sequence).